A selection of T cell receptor beta chains follows, all from one sample in a study of blood T cell repertoires in COVID-19. The table came from immunoSEQ multiplex PCR; TCRdb's copy has only in-frame clones and leaves some out. This table has 270,000 or so clones, around 89% appearing once. Sequencing used peripheral blood. The receptors originated from a man between 35 and 55 years old with acute or convalescent COVID-19. CDR3s include the opening cysteine and the closing phenylalanine or tryptophan. Fields, in order: D gene, V gene, clone size, J gene, CDR3 protein, CDR3 DNA. The D gene is left open where the match is weak. Only some rows state a clone size, as once, few, many or a class for expanded clones.

-	TRBV19	-	TRBJ1-5	CASSWGGQPQHF	TGTGCCAGTAGTTGGGGGGGTCAGCCCCAGCATTTT
-	TRBV5-1	-	TRBJ2-1	CASSSGQNYNEQFF	TGCGCCAGCAGCTCCGGACAGAATTACAATGAGCAGTTCTTC
TRBD2	TRBV7-8	-	TRBJ2-2	CASSRSGGQNTGELFF	TGTGCCAGCAGCCGTAGCGGGGGGCAAAACACCGGGGAGCTGTTTTTT
-	TRBV9	-	TRBJ1-2	CASSPGGLGLLGRGGYTF	TGTGCCAGCAGCCCGGGGGGACTTGGTCTGTTGGGCCGTGGTGGCTACACCTTC
TRBD1	TRBV5-4	few	TRBJ1-6	CASSGPTGNNSPLHF	TGTGCCAGCAGCGGCCCGACAGGGAATAATTCACCCCTCCACTTT
-	TRBV5-5	-	TRBJ1-6	CASSSQQGARGDNSPLHF	TGTGCCAGCAGCTCCCAACAGGGAGCCAGGGGCGATAATTCACCCCTCCACTTT
-	TRBV19	few	TRBJ1-2	CASSLTGSNYGYTF	TGTGCCAGTAGTTTAACAGGTTCTAACTATGGCTACACCTTC
-	TRBV29-1	-	TRBJ1-2	CSAGDGLSGYTF	TGCAGCGCAGGGGACGGACTATCCGGCTACACCTTC
-	TRBV2	-	TRBJ1-2	CASSVPSRVSNYGYTF	TGTGCCAGCAGTGTTCCAAGCAGGGTTAGTAACTATGGCTACACCTTC
-	TRBV29-1	few	TRBJ2-1	CSVRVNEQFF	TGCAGCGTTCGGGTCAATGAGCAGTTCTTC
-	TRBV5-4	-	TRBJ2-1	CASSFLGQPYNEQFF	TGTGCCAGCAGCTTCCTCGGACAGCCTTACAATGAGCAGTTCTTC
TRBD2	TRBV2	-	TRBJ2-7	CASMRGASGSYEQYF	TGTGCCAGCATGAGAGGTGCTAGCGGCTCCTACGAGCAGTACTTC
-	TRBV7-3	-	TRBJ1-1	CASSVSRNTEAFF	TGTGCCAGCAGCGTAAGCAGGAACACTGAAGCTTTCTTT
-	TRBV5-8	-	TRBJ1-2	CASSLAPGNYGYTF	TGTGCCAGCAGCTTGGCGCCAGGGAACTATGGCTACACCTTC
-	TRBV5-1	-	TRBJ1-2	CASSPQGTINYGYTF	TGCGCCAGCAGTCCCCAGGGGACGATTAACTATGGCTACACCTTC
-	TRBV7-8	-	TRBJ2-2	CASKQQNTGELFF	TGTGCCAGCAAACAGCAGAACACCGGGGAGCTGTTTTTT
-	TRBV11-3	-	TRBJ1-1	CASSSLRLPNTEAFF	TGTGCCAGCAGCTCCCTCAGATTACCGAACACTGAAGCTTTCTTT
-	TRBV11-1	-	TRBJ1-1	CASSLTLNTEAFF	TGTGCCAGCAGCCTGACATTGAACACTGAAGCTTTCTTT
-	TRBV24-1	-	TRBJ1-5	CATSDSGGLENQPQHF	TGTGCCACCAGTGATTCCGGGGGGCTGGAGAATCAGCCCCAGCATTTT
-	TRBV2	-	TRBJ2-3	CASSDRGATDTQYF	TGTGCCAGCAGTGACCGGGGGGCGACAGATACGCAGTATTTT
TRBD1	TRBV6-6	-	TRBJ2-2	CASRTGSYTGELFF	TGTGCCAGCAGGACAGGGAGTTATACCGGGGAGCTGTTTTTT
TRBD1	TRBV11-1	-	TRBJ2-1	CASSPGGQGPNNEQFF	TGTGCCAGCAGCCCAGGAGGACAGGGGCCAAACAATGAGCAGTTCTTC
-	TRBV5-1	-	TRBJ1-2	CASSGTEGTNYGYTF	TGCGCCAGCAGCGGGACGGAGGGGACCAACTATGGCTACACCTTC
TRBD1	TRBV5-5	-	TRBJ2-2	CASSLGGTGGSELFF	TGTGCCAGCAGCTTGGGCGGGACAGGGGGCTCGGAGCTGTTTTTT
-	TRBV9	-	TRBJ2-2	CASSVERGQPNTGELFF	TGTGCCAGCAGCGTAGAGAGGGGACAACCGAACACCGGGGAGCTGTTTTTT
-	TRBV11-2	-	TRBJ1-3	CASTLSRKSSGNTIYF	TGTGCCAGCACCTTAAGCAGGAAGAGCTCTGGAAACACCATATATTTT
TRBD1	TRBV24-1	-	TRBJ2-4	CATSDPRQGVGIQYF	TGTGCCACCAGTGACCCTCGACAGGGGGTAGGCATTCAGTACTTC
TRBD1	TRBV3-1/TRBV3-2	-	TRBJ1-2	CASSLLSGGGTGNSNYGYTF	TGTGCCAGCAGCCTCTTATCGGGTGGGGGGACAGGCAATTCTAACTATGGCTACACCTTC
TRBD2	TRBV27	-	TRBJ2-3	CASSTRTSGGRTDTQYF	TGTGCCAGCAGTACCCGGACTAGCGGGGGACGCACAGATACGCAGTATTTT
-	TRBV3-1/TRBV3-2	-	TRBJ2-2	CASFQTGELFF	TGTGCCAGTTTTCAGACCGGGGAGCTGTTTTTT
-	TRBV5-1	-	TRBJ1-1	CASSEGDTEAFF	TGCGCCAGCAGCGAAGGGGACACTGAAGCTTTCTTT
TRBD1	TRBV2	-	TRBJ2-7	CASSEAIGDRIYEQYF	TGTGCCAGCAGTGAAGCGATCGGGGACAGGATCTACGAGCAGTACTTC
-	TRBV6-5	once	TRBJ1-5	CASSYALSHTLPHF	TGTGCCAGCAGTTACGCCCTCTCCCACACCCTTCCCCATTTT
TRBD1	TRBV24-1	-	TRBJ2-7	CATSDSGDSPYEQYF	TGTGCCACCAGTGATTCTGGGGACAGTCCCTACGAGCAGTACTTC
TRBD1	TRBV10-3	-	TRBJ1-2	CAISERTGWFGYTF	TGTGCCATCAGTGAGAGGACAGGGTGGTTTGGCTACACCTTC
-	TRBV30	-	TRBJ1-1	CAWSVGGGTEAFF	TGTGCCTGGAGTGTGGGGGGGGGCACTGAAGCTTTCTTT
TRBD1	TRBV29-1	-	TRBJ1-5	CSALTAGGQPQHF	TGCAGCGCTTTAACCGCAGGGGGTCAGCCCCAGCATTTT
TRBD2	TRBV6-5	few	TRBJ2-7	CASSYSEGSGAYEQYF	TGTGCCAGCAGTTACTCGGAAGGTAGCGGGGCATACGAGCAGTACTTC
-	TRBV6-6	-	TRBJ1-4	CASSPSLIRADRGEKLFF	TGTGCCAGCAGTCCTTCACTCATTCGGGCCGATAGGGGTGAAAAACTGTTTTTT
-	TRBV6-5	-	TRBJ2-5	CASRAGPSGTQYF	TGTGCCAGCAGGGCCGGGCCCAGCGGGACCCAGTACTTC
TRBD1	TRBV13	-	TRBJ2-7	CASSKAGTGLYEQYF	TGTGCCAGCAGCAAAGCCGGGACAGGGTTATACGAGCAGTACTTC
-	TRBV6-5	once	TRBJ1-1	CASSLGRNTEAFF	TGTGCCAGCTCCCTGGGGAGGAACACTGAAGCTTTCTTT
TRBD1	TRBV6-1	few	TRBJ1-2	CASSDGGQGAKGYTF	TGTGCCAGCAGTGACGGAGGACAGGGGGCAAAAGGCTACACCTTC
TRBD2	TRBV15	-	TRBJ2-1	CATSRGLAGTNEQFF	TGTGCCACCAGCAGAGGACTAGCGGGAACCAATGAGCAGTTCTTC
TRBD1	TRBV2	-	TRBJ2-7	CASTMTGDEQYF	TGTGCCAGCACTATGACAGGGGACGAGCAGTACTTC
TRBD1	TRBV7-2	-	TRBJ1-5	CASSFSDRVRNQPQHF	TGTGCCAGCAGCTTCTCAGACAGGGTTCGCAATCAGCCCCAGCATTTT